Sequencing of this TCR beta chain was carried out in a study of OX40 agonist ivuxolimab in advanced cancers. Study summary: Patients got intravenous ivuxolimab at 0.01 to 10 mg/kg every 2 weeks. Subjects had a mean age of around 60 years, with a range of about 20 to 85; around 80% were male. Patients assigned to dose escalation were diagnosed with hepatocellular carcinoma, melanoma, renal cell or head and neck cancer. Findings of the study overall: At doses 0.1 to 3.0 mg/kg, CD4+ and CD8+ clones expanded.

As regards this clone: The antigen is undetermined.

TCRdb's copy holds only in-frame clones and misses some; the assay was immunoSEQ multiplex PCR. This table has 15,000 to 20,000 clones, nearly 95% appearing once. The CDR3 is 15 residues long. Germline V gene data show CDR1 as SEHNR and CDR2 as FQNEAQ (reference sequence). With 8 bases removed from V and 0 bases from J, the gap between germline ends came to 14 bases. The specimen comprised CD4+ or CD8+ T cells sorted from blood, sampled in a trial of the OX40 agonist ivuxolimab. The V call is TRBV7-9, the J call TRBJ2-1; no clear D gene. The receptor was derived from an adult with an advanced solid tumor such as melanoma, head and neck, liver or kidney cancer. CDR3: CASDLGLSSYNEQFF. CDR3 coding DNA: TGTGCCAGCGACCTAGGTCTCAGCTCCTACAATGAGCAGTTCTTC.